The 22 T cell receptor beta chains reported below all come from one sample, sequenced in a study of shared clonotypes between healthy human individuals. The data were produced by immunoSEQ multiplex PCR, yet TCRdb's version contains in-frame clones alone and is incomplete. The table records roughly 1,500,000 clones, about 98.5% of them present only once. The sample consisted of naive CD4+ T cells sorted from blood. As for subset: CD45RA+ positively selected. These receptors originate from a man under 40 in good health.

The rearrangement joins TRBV28 to TRBJ2-5, with no clear D. The length of the CDR3 is 13 residues. Germline V gives CDR1 MDHEN, CDR2 SYDVKM. V was trimmed by 2 bases and J by 5 bases, leaving 9 bases between them. CDR3 coding DNA: TGTGCCAGCAGTTTAAACACTCCGGAGACCCAGTACTTC. Protein sequence: CASSLNTPETQYF.

CDR3 DNA: TGTGCCAGCAGTTTATTCCGACCCATTGGGACAGGGGGTTCCGAGCAGTACTTC. Translated, it gives CASSLFRPIGTGGSEQYF. The gene calls are TRBV27 and TRBJ2-7; 11 bases map to TRBD1. The CDR3 is 18 residues long. Germline CDR1 MNHEY, CDR2 SMNVEV (reference sequence). V dropped 1 base and J dropped 6; count of bases not matched to a gene: 14.

The chain recombines TRBV9 with TRBJ2-1; TRBD2 might be the D (5 bases). CDR3 length: 16 amino acids. CDR1 is SGDLS and CDR2 is YYNGEE in the germline V gene. V shed 0 bases and J shed 9 bases, with 19 bases lying between them. Written as DNA, the CDR3 is TGTGCCAGCAGCGTAGATTTTGGACTCCGGCACGGTGAGCAGTTCTTC. It translates to CASSVDFGLRHGEQFF.

This chain links TRBV7-9 with TRBJ1-5, with a weak D call TRBD1 (5 bases). V dropped 2 bases and J dropped 0 bases, with 8 bases sitting between them. Germline V gives CDR1 SEHNR, CDR2 FQNEAQ (reference sequence). This CDR3 is built from 15 residues. In nucleotides, the CDR3 is TGTGCCAGCAGCTTATGGGACGGTAGCAATCAGCCCCAGCATTTT. Its protein is CASSLWDGSNQPQHF.

About this clone itself: At the DNA level, this CDR3 is encoded by other sequences in the same sample as well. This chain connects TRBV18 to TRBJ2-7; perhaps D is TRBD1 or TRBD2 (5 bases each). Trimming took 0 bases from V and 2 from J, leaving 5 bases between them. CDR1 and CDR2 (germline): KGHSH, LQKENI. The CDR3 totals 13 residues. The CDR3 DNA follows: TGTGCCAGCTCACCACCGGGGGCCTACGAGCAGTACTTC. Protein sequence: CASSPPGAYEQYF.

About this clone: The same CDR3 arises from other DNA sequences in this sample as well. The chain has TRBV7-9 and TRBJ1-5; D is unresolved. V lost 5 bases and J lost 6, with 8 bases in between. This CDR3 spans 12 amino acids. The germline gives CDR1 SEHNR, CDR2 FQNEAQ (reference sequence). The CDR3 spells CASSLDGQPQHF. Written as DNA, the CDR3 is TGTGCCAGCAGCCTCGACGGTCAGCCCCAGCATTTT.

CDR3 sequence (DNA): TGTGCCAGCAGTTTATGGGGAGGCCTTGGGAGCAATCAGCCCCAGCATTTT. Translation gives CASSLWGGLGSNQPQHF. The chain has TRBV28 and TRBJ1-5, with D unclear. This CDR3 is 17 amino acids long. Looked up from germline, CDR1 is MDHEN and CDR2 is SYDVKM. V lost 0 bases and J lost 1, with 13 bases in between.

This chain links TRBV5-4 with TRBJ2-1; D gene uncertain. The germline V gene encodes CDR1 SGHNT and CDR2 YYREEE (reference sequence). V shed 4 bases and J shed 2 bases, with 13 bases lying between them. This CDR3 has 15 residues. The CDR3 sequence is CASSRLLPTYNEQFF. The CDR3 nucleotides read TGTGCCAGCAGCAGACTCCTCCCCACCTACAATGAGCAGTTCTTC.

This rearrangement joins TRBV2 to TRBJ2-2; a possible D gene is TRBD1 (6 bases). The CDR3 loop spans 16 amino acids. V lost 2 bases, J lost 3 bases, and 13 bases lay in between. Germline V gene sequence: CDR1 SNHLY, CDR2 FYNNEI. CDR3 DNA: TGTGCCAGCAGTGAATGGTCGGCAGGGGACACCGGGGAGCTGTTTTTT. Its protein product is CASSEWSAGDTGELFF.

The gene calls are TRBV7-6 and TRBJ2-1, with 8 bases fitting TRBD2. CDR3 size: 15 residues. V was clipped by 2 bases and J by 5 bases; unmatched bases: 5. CDR1 SGHVS and CDR2 FNYEAQ come from the germline V gene. The CDR3 DNA is TGTGCCAGCAGCTTATCGAGCGGGAGCCACAATGAGCAGTTCTTC. Translated, it gives CASSLSSGSHNEQFF.

This rearrangement joins TRBV27 to TRBJ2-7; D is possibly TRBD2 (7 bases). The CDR3 covers 17 residues. CDR1 MNHEY and CDR2 SMNVEV come from the germline V gene (reference sequence). Trimming shortened V by 2 bases and J by 2 bases, and 19 bases separated the two germline ends. Written as DNA, the CDR3 is TGTGCCAGCAGTTTACGTCCTAGAGGGGGGGTCGCCTACGAGCAGTACTTC. It translates to CASSLRPRGGVAYEQYF.

The chain is built from TRBV5-8 and TRBJ2-3, with 12 positions matching TRBD1. CDR1 is SGHTS and CDR2 is YDEGEE in the germline V gene. The CDR3 contains 18 residues. V was pared by 4 bases and J by 1 base, with 10 bases of the junction left unmatched. For the CDR3, the DNA is TGTGCCAGCAGCGTTGTGGGACAGGGGGCGTCGGGCACAGATACGCAGTATTTT. This encodes CASSVVGQGASGTDTQYF.

With regard to this clone: Within the sample, other DNA sequences also encode this same CDR3. The chain uses TRBV5-1 and TRBJ1-1; weak D call: TRBD1 (5 bases). There are 12 residues in the CDR3. The V end was cut by 4 bases, the J end by 5 bases, with 9 bases between. Germline CDR1 SGHRS, CDR2 YFSETQ. The CDR3 spells CASSPGGTEAFF. The CDR3 DNA reads as TGCGCCAGCAGCCCGGGGGGGACTGAAGCTTTCTTT.

This chain joins TRBV5-1 and TRBJ2-7; TRBD1 might be the D (5 bases). Germline-derived CDR1 and CDR2 are SGHRS and YFSETQ. There are 14 residues in the CDR3. The ends were cut back, 0 bases at V and 3 bases at J, with 10 bases in the middle. The CDR3 DNA reads as TGCGCCAGCAGCTTGGGTTTAGGGGACTACGAGCAGTACTTC. Its protein is CASSLGLGDYEQYF.

The rearrangement uses TRBV9 and TRBJ2-5; TRBD2 matches 14 bases. CDR1 and CDR2 (germline): SGDLS, YYNGEE. After removal of 3 bases from V and 5 bases from J, the junction contained 12 bases not matched to a gene. The CDR3 sequence is 18 residues long. DNA of the CDR3: TGTGCCAGCAGCGACGGGGCTTCGGGACTAGCGGGAGAGGAGACCCAGTACTTC. Residues: CASSDGASGLAGEETQYF.

The chain carries TRBV27 and TRBJ2-1; D is ambiguous. The CDR3 runs 14 residues. Germline V gene sequence: CDR1 MNHEY, CDR2 SMNVEV (reference sequence). The V gene lost 3 bases and the J gene lost 5 bases, with 11 bases spanning the gap. CDR3 loop: CASSFIRYHNEQFF. The CDR3, as DNA: TGTGCCAGCAGTTTTATACGTTACCACAATGAGCAGTTCTTC.

V and J are TRBV28 and TRBJ2-7; D perhaps matches TRBD2 (6 bases). Germline CDR1 and CDR2: MDHEN and SYDVKM. V was cut by 7 bases and J by 1 base, with 23 bases left in between. The CDR3 is 17 amino acids. The CDR3 protein is CASNLGGVPTLSYEQYF. In DNA form, the CDR3 reads TGTGCCAGCAACCTTGGAGGGGTGCCCACCCTATCCTACGAGCAGTACTTC.

The chain uses TRBV9 and TRBJ2-5, with D perhaps matching TRBD1 (6 bases). The germline V and J ends were trimmed by 3 bases and 2 bases, with 20 bases remaining between them. The CDR3 sequence is 17 residues long. The germline V gene has CDR1 SGDLS and CDR2 YYNGEE. DNA of the CDR3: TGTGCCAGCAGCGAGAGAACAGGGTTCGACCTTCAAGAGACCCAGTACTTC. This encodes CASSERTGFDLQETQYF.

The V call is TRBV7-8, the J call TRBJ1-4, with TRBD1 as a possible D gene (6 bases). Trimming left V 4 bases short and J 3 bases short, with 9 bases between. The CDR3 is made up of 14 amino acids. Germline lookup yields CDR1 SGHVS and CDR2 FQNEAQ. The CDR3 reads CASSSQGANEKLFF. CDR3 in DNA: TGTGCCAGCAGCTCACAGGGAGCTAATGAAAAACTGTTTTTT.

The V gene is TRBV19, the J gene TRBJ2-7; perhaps TRBD2 as D (6 bases). The V and J ends lost 5 bases and 1 base respectively, with 15 bases between them. The CDR3 spans 15 residues. CDR1 LNHDA and CDR2 SQIVND come from the germline V gene (reference sequence). The CDR3 coding sequence is TGTGCCAGTAGTGTGGTAGCGGAGAGTTCCTACGAGCAGTACTTC. This sequence encodes CASSVVAESSYEQYF.

The chain uses TRBV28 and TRBJ2-7; 10 bases line up with TRBD1. This CDR3 is built from 15 residues. The J segment lost 1 base and the V segment lost 6 bases, leaving 6 bases of the junction unmatched. Germline V gene sequence: CDR1 MDHEN, CDR2 SYDVKM. The CDR3 sequence: CASRHDRGRSYEQYF. CDR3 in DNA: TGTGCCAGCAGGCACGACAGGGGGCGATCCTACGAGCAGTACTTC.

This rearrangement joins TRBV28 to TRBJ2-3; TRBD1 aligns across 8 bases. J gave up 6 bases and V 3 bases, and 11 bases lay outside the gene matches. CDR1 is MDHEN, CDR2 SYDVKM, per germline. CDR3 length: 16 residues. CDR3 nucleotides: TGTGCCAGCAGTTTCAATCAAGGACAGGGTCGGGATACGCAGTATTTT. Protein: CASSFNQGQGRDTQYF.